The present TCR beta chain was sequenced within a study of cytomegalovirus exposure and HLA in healthy donors. Study-level results: According to the study, roughly 160 TCR beta chains were cytomegalovirus-associated.

Concerning this clone: Its cognate antigen is unknown.

The CDR3 is 15 residues long. Trimming cost V 1 base and J 9 bases; bases outside gene matches: 5. Germline V gene lookup returns CDR1 LNHDA and CDR2 SQIVND (reference sequence). TCRdb's copy holds only in-frame clones and misses some; the assay was immunoSEQ multiplex PCR. The sample lists around 120,000 clones, about 88% occurring once. The TCR comes from a young man in good health and CMV-seropositive. The sequenced sample consisted of PBMCs. V gene TRBV19 combines with J gene TRBJ2-2, with 10 bases matching TRBD2. Here the CDR3 reads CASSIASGGKWELFF. Written as DNA, the CDR3 is TGTGCCAGTAGTATAGCTAGCGGGGGAAAGTGGGAGCTGTTTTTT.